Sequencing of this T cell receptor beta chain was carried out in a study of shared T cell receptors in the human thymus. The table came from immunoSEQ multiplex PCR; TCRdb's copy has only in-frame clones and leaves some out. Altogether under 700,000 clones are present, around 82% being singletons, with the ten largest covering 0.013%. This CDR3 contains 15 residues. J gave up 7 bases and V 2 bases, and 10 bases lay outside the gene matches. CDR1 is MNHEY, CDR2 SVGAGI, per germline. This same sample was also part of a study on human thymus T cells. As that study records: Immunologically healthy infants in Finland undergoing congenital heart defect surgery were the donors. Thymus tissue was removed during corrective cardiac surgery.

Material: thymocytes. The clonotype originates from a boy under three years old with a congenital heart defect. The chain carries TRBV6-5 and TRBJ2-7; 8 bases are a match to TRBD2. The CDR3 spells CASSYPIFPSGEQYF. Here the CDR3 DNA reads TGTGCCAGCAGTTACCCGATTTTTCCTAGCGGGGAGCAGTACTTC.